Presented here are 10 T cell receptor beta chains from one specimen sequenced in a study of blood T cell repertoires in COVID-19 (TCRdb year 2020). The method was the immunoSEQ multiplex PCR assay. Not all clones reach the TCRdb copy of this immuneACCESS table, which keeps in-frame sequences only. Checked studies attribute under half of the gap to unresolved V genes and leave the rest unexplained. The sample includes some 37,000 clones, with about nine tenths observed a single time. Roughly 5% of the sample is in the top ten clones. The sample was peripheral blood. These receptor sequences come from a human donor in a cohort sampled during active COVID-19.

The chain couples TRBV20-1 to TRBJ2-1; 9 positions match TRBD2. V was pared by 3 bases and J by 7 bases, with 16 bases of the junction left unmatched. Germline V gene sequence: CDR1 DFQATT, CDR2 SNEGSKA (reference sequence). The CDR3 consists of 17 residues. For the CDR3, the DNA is TGCAGTGCTAGTAAGCGCCGACTGGGACTAGCAGAAAATGAGCAGTTCTTC. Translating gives CSASKRRLGLAENEQFF.

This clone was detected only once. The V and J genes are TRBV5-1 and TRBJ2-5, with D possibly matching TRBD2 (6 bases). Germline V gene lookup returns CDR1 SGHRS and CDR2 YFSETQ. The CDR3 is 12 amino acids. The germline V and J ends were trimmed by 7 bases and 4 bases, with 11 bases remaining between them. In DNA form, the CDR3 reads TGCGCCAGCGGGCAGGGAGGAGAGACCCAGTACTTC. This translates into CASGQGGETQYF. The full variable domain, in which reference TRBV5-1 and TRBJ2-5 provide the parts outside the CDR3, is KAGVTQTPRYLIKTRGQQVTLSCSPISGHRSVSWYQQTPGQGLQFLFEYFSETQRNKGNFPGRFSGRQFSNSRSEMNVSTLELGDSALYLCASGQGGETQYFGPGTRLLVL.

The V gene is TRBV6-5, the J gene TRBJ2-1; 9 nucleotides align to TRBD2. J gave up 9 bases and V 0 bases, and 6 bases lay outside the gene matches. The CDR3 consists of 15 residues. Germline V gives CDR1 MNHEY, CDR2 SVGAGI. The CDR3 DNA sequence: TGTGCCAGCAGTTACTCCCCTGGGACTAGCCGTGAGCAGTTCTTC. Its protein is CASSYSPGTSREQFF.

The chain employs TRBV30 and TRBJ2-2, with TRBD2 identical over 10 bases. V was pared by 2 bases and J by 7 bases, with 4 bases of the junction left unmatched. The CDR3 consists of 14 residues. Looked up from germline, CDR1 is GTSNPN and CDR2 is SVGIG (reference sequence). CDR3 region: CAWSSGRADGELFF. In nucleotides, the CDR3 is TGTGCCTGGAGTAGCGGGAGGGCCGACGGGGAGCTGTTTTTT.

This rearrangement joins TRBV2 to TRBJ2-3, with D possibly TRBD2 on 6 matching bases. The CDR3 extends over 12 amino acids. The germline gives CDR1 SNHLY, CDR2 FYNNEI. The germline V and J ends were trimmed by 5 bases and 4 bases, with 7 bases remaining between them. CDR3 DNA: TGTGCCAGCAGTTGGGGGGCAGATACGCAGTATTTT. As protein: CASSWGADTQYF.

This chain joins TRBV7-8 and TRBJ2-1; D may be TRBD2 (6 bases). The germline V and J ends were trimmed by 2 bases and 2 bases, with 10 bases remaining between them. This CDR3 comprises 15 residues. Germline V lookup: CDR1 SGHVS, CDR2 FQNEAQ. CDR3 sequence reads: CASSLWDSTYNEQFF. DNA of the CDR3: TGTGCCAGCAGCTTATGGGACTCTACCTACAATGAGCAGTTCTTC.

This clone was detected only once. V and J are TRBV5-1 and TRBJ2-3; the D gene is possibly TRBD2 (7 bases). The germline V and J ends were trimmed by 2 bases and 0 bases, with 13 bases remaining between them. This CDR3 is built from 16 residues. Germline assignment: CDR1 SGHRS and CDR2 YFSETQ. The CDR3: CASSFVAGASTDTQYF. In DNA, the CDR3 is TGCGCCAGCAGCTTTGTGGCGGGGGCAAGCACAGATACGCAGTATTTT. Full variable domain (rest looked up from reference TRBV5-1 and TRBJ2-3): KAGVTQTPRYLIKTRGQQVTLSCSPISGHRSVSWYQQTPGQGLQFLFEYFSETQRNKGNFPGRFSGRQFSNSRSEMNVSTLELGDSALYLCASSFVAGASTDTQYFGPGTRLTVL.

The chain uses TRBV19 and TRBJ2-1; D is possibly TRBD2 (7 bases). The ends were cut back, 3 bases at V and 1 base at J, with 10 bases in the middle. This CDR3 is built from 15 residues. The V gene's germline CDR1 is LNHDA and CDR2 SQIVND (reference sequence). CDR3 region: CASSIRGASYNEQFF. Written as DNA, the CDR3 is TGTGCCAGTAGTATTCGGGGGGCATCCTACAATGAGCAGTTCTTC.

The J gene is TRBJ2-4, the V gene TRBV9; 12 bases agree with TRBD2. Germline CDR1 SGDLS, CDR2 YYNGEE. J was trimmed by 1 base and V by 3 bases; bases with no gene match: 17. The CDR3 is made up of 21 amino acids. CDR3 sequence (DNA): TGTGCCAGCAGCGCAGAAACTAGCGGGAGGACGGGTGCGGAGGCCAAAAACATTCAGTACTTC. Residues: CASSAETSGRTGAEAKNIQYF. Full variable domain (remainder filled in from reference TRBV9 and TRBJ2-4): DSGVTQTPKHLITATGQRVTLRCSPRSGDLSVYWYQQSLDQGLQFLIQYYNGEERAKGNILERFSAQQFPDLHSELNLSSLELGDSALYFCASSAETSGRTGAEAKNIQYFGAGTRLSVL.

The CDR3 loop is CASSLGASGPAGNEQFF. CDR3 DNA sequence: TGTGCCAGCAGCTTAGGCGCAAGCGGCCCCGCCGGGAATGAGCAGTTCTTC. The chain has TRBV7-6 and TRBJ2-1, with D tentatively TRBD2 (5 bases). CDR1 is SGHVS and CDR2 is FNYEAQ in the germline V gene. The V end lost 1 base, the J end lost 7 bases, and 20 bases lay between the germline ends. This CDR3 is built from 17 residues.